A single sample is the source of the 5 T cell receptor beta chains below, sequenced in a study of blood T cell repertoires in COVID-19. Data came from immunoSEQ multiplex PCR; TCRdb stores just in-frame clones and leaves some out. This sample has around 240,000 clones, with approximately 86% found just once. What was sequenced was peripheral blood. The receptors were gathered from a woman aged 30 to 39 who had recovered from COVID-19.

The V and J genes are TRBV21-1 and TRBJ1-3. TRBV21-1 is classified as a pseudogene. The CDR3 sequence is 15 residues long. This chain's CDR3 is CASSTSACSGNTIYF. The CDR3 DNA reads TGTGCCAGCAGCACCAGCGCTTGCTCTGGAAACACCATATATTTT.

The J gene is TRBJ2-3, the V gene TRBV7-2; 14 bases line up with TRBD2. Germline V CDR1 and CDR2: SGHTA, FQGNSA. Germline trimming cut 6 bases from V and 2 bases from J; bases unmatched to any gene: 4. The CDR3 consists of 16 residues. The CDR3, as DNA: TGTGCCAGCAGTGGACTAGCGGGGGGTCTCACAGATACGCAGTATTTT. Protein: CASSGLAGGLTDTQYF. The full variable domain, rest sourced from reference TRBV7-2 and TRBJ2-3, is GAGVSQSPSNKVTEKGKDVELRCDPISGHTALYWYRQSLGQGLEFLIYFQGNSAPDKSGLPSDRFSAERTGGSVSTLTIQRTQQEDSAVYLCASSGLAGGLTDTQYFGPGTRLTVL.

In this sample, this clone turned up many times. The chain combines TRBV12-3 or TRBV12-4 with TRBJ1-2, with D uncertain. Between the trimmed V and J ends, which lost 0 bases and 9 bases, there was a span of 11 bases. The CDR3 is made up of 13 amino acids. The CDR3 spells CASSLAHRGSYTF. The CDR3 coding sequence is TGTGCCAGCAGTTTAGCCCATAGAGGAAGCTACACCTTC.

This clone appeared once. This chain links TRBV6-5 with TRBJ1-6; D gene unclear. CDR1 is MNHEY and CDR2 is SVGAGI in the germline V gene. V dropped 2 bases and J dropped 4 bases, with 12 bases sitting between them. CDR3 length: 16 residues. The CDR3 nucleotides are TGTGCCAGCAGTTACAGAACAGCGGTTTATAATTCACCCCTCCACTTT. It translates to CASSYRTAVYNSPLHF.

The table lists this clone with a count of one. V and J are TRBV3-1 (or the pseudogene TRBV3-2) and TRBJ1-2; TRBD1 agrees at 9 bases. The CDR3 contains 18 residues. V dropped 8 bases and J dropped 4; count of bases not matched to a gene: 20. Germline V gene data show CDR1 as LGHDT and CDR2 as YNNKEL (reference sequence). The CDR3 reads CASCEPGQGGTWGYGYTF. DNA for the CDR3: TGTGCCAGCTGCGAGCCGGGACAGGGAGGTACGTGGGGCTATGGCTACACCTTC.